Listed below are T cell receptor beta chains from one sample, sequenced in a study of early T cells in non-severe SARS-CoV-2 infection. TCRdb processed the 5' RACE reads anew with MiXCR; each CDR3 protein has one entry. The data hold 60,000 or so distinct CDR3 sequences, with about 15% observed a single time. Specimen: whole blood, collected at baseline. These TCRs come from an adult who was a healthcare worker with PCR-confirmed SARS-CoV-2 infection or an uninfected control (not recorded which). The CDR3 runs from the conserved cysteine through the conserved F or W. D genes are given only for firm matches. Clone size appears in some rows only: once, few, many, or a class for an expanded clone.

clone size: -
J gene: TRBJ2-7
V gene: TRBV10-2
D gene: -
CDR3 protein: CASSESLEGRSGNEQYF
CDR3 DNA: TGCGCCAGCAGTGAGAGTTTGGAGGGACGTTCCGGCAACGAGCAGTACTTC

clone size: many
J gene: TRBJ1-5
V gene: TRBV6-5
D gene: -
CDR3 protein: CASSRDWGNQPQHF
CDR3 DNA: TGTGCCAGCAGCCGCGATTGGGGCAATCAGCCCCAGCATTTT

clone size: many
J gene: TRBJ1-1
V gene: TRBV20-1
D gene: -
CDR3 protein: CSARGERGNTEAFF
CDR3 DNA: TGCAGTGCCCGGGGGGAACGGGGGAACACTGAAGCTTTCTTT

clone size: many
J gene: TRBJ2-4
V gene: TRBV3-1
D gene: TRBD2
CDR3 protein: CASSQLGGEIAKNIQYF
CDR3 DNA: TGTGCCAGCAGCCAGCTCGGGGGGGAGATAGCCAAAAACATTCAGTACTTC

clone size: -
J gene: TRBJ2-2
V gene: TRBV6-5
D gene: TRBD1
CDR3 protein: CASSWGQGIDTGELFF
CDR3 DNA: TGTGCCAGCAGTTGGGGACAGGGAATTGACACCGGGGAGCTGTTTTTT

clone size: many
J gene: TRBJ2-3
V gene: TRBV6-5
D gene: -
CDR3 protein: CASSYSQGGVTDTQYF
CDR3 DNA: TGTGCCAGCAGTTACTCGCAGGGGGGAGTCACAGATACGCAGTATTTT

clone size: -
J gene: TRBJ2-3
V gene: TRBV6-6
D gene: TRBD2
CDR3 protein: CASSRLLAGTSTDTQYF
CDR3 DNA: TGTGCCAGCAGTCGACTGCTAGCGGGGACCTCCACAGATACGCAGTATTTT

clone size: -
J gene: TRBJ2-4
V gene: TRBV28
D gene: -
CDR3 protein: CASSLWRSIQYF
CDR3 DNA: TGTGCCAGCAGTTTATGGCGTAGCATTCAGTACTTC

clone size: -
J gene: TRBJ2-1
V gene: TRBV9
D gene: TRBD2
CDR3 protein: CASSPGTSGNEQFF
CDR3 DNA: TGTGCCAGCAGCCCCGGGACTAGCGGCAATGAGCAGTTCTTC

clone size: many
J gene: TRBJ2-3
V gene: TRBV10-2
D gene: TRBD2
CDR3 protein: CASQRGRADTQYF
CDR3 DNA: TGCGCCAGCCAGCGCGGGAGGGCAGATACGCAGTATTTT

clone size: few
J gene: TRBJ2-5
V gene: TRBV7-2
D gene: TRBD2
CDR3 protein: CASSLATSGSQETQYF
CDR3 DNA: TGTGCCAGCAGCTTAGCGACTAGCGGGTCACAAGAGACCCAGTACTTC

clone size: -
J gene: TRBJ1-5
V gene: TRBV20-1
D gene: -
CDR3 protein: CSALKVSNQPQHF
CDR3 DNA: TGCAGTGCTTTAAAGGTTAGCAATCAGCCCCAGCATTTT

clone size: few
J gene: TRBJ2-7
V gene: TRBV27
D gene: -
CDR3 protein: CASSFRDSSYEQYF
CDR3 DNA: TGTGCCAGCAGTTTTCGTGATAGCTCCTACGAGCAGTACTTC

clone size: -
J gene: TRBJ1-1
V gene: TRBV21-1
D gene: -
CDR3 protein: CASSTQGRGNTEAFF
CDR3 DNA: TGTGCCAGCAGCACCCAGGGGAGGGGGAACACTGAAGCTTTCTTT

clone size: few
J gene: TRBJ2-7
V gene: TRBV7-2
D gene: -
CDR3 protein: CASSLPAPREQYF
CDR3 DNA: TGTGCCAGCAGCTTACCCGCTCCACGGGAGCAGTACTTC

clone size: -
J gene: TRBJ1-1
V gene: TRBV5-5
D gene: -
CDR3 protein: CASSLAVNGEAFF
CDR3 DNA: TGTGCCAGCAGCTTGGCGGTGAACGGTGAAGCTTTCTTT

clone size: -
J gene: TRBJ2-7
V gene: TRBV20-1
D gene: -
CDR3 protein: CSAMSGYEQYF
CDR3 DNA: TGCAGTGCTATGTCAGGATACGAGCAGTACTTC

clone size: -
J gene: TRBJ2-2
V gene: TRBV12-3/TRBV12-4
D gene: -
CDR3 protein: CASSETTNTGELFF
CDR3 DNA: TGTGCCAGCAGTGAGACAACGAACACCGGGGAGCTGTTTTTT

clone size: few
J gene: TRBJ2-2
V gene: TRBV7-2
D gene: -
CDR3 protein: CASSPLWGSTNTGELFF
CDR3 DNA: TGTGCCAGCAGCCCCCTATGGGGTAGCACGAACACCGGGGAGCTGTTTTTT

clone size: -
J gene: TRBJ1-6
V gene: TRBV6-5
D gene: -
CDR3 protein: CASSYSTGNNSPLHF
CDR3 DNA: TGTGCCAGCAGTTACTCGACGGGAAATAATTCACCCCTCCACTTT

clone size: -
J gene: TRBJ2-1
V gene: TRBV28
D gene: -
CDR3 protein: CASSRTGPPYNEQFF
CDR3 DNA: TGTGCCAGCAGCCGAACAGGGCCCCCCTACAATGAGCAGTTCTTC

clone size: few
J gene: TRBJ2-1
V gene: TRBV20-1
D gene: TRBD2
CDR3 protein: CSARVGGGGNEQFF
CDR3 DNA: TGCAGTGCTAGAGTTGGCGGGGGAGGCAATGAGCAGTTCTTC

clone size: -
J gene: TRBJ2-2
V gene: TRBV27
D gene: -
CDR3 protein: CASSLGPITGELFF
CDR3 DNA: TGTGCCAGCAGTCTGGGACCAATCACCGGGGAGCTGTTTTTT

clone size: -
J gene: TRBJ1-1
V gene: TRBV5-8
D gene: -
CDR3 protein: CASSFRGRGTEAFF
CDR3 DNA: TGTGCCAGCAGCTTTCGGGGTAGGGGCACTGAAGCTTTCTTT

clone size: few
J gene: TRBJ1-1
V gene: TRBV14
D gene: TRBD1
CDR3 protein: CASSLLDRQGTEAFF
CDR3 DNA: TGTGCCAGCAGCCTCCTGGACAGGCAGGGGACTGAAGCTTTCTTT

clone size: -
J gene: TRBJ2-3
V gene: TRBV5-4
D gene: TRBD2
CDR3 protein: CASSLGGTSGSITDTQYF
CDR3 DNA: TGTGCCAGCAGCTTGGGAGGGACTAGCGGGAGTATCACAGATACGCAGTATTTT

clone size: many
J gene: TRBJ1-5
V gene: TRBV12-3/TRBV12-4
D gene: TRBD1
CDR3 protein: CASSRDRVSQPQHF
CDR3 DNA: TGTGCCAGCAGCCGGGACAGGGTGAGTCAGCCCCAGCATTTT

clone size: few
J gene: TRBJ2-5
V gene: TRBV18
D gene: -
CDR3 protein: CASSLEREETQYF
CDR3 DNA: TGTGCCAGCTCACTAGAGCGGGAAGAGACCCAGTACTTC

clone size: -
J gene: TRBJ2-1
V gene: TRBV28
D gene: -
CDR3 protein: CASGRTVPNEQFF
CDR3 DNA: TGTGCCAGCGGGAGGACAGTCCCCAATGAGCAGTTCTTC

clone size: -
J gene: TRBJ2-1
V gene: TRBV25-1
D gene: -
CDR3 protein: CASTPPGESPYEQFF
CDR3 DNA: TGTGCCAGCACCCCCCCGGGAGAGAGTCCCTATGAGCAGTTCTTC

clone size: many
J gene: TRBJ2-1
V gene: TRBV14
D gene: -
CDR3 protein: CASSQGTLNEQFF
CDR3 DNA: TGTGCCAGCAGCCAAGGGACTCTAAATGAGCAGTTCTTC

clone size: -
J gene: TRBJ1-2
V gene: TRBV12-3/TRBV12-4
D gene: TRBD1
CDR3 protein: CATNRGRNYGYTF
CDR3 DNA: TGTGCCACCAACAGGGGGCGGAACTATGGCTACACCTTC

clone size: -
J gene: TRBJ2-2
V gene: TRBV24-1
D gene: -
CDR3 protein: CATSDATPGRRPGELFF
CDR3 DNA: TGTGCCACCAGTGACGCGACCCCCGGCAGGAGGCCCGGGGAGCTGTTTTTT

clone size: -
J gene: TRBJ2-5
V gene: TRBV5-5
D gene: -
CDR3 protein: CASSTTSYETQYF
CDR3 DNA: TGTGCCAGCAGCACAACATCTTACGAGACCCAGTACTTC

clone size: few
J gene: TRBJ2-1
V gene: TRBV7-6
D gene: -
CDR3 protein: CASSPDPGYNEQFF
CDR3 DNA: TGTGCCAGCAGCCCAGACCCGGGCTACAATGAGCAGTTCTTC

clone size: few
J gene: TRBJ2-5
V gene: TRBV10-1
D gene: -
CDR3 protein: CASSESETQYF
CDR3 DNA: TGCGCCAGCAGTGAGTCGGAGACCCAGTACTTC

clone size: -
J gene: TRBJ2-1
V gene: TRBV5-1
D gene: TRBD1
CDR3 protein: CASSPQGAALNEQFF
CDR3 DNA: TGCGCCAGCAGCCCTCAGGGGGCGGCTTTAAATGAGCAGTTCTTC

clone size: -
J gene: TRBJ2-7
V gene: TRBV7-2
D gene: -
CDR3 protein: CASSLRQTYEQYF
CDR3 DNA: TGTGCCAGCAGCTTAAGGCAGACCTACGAGCAGTACTTC

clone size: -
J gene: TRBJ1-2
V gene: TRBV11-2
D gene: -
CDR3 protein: CASSSGLTYYGYTF
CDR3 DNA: TGTGCCAGCAGCTCGGGGTTGACGTACTATGGCTACACCTTC

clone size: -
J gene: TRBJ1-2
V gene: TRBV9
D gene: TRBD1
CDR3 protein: CASSVAGTGNYGYTF
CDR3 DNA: TGTGCCAGCAGCGTAGCGGGGACAGGGAACTATGGCTACACCTTC

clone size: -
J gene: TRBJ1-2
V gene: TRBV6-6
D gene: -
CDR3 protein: CASSLLGAGRSYGYTF
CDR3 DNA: TGTGCCAGCAGCTTACTAGGGGCCGGACGGAGCTATGGCTACACCTTC

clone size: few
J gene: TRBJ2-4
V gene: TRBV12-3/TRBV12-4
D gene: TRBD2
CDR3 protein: CASSPARHLRGGNIQYF
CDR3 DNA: TGTGCCAGCAGTCCAGCGAGACACCTTCGCGGGGGGAACATTCAGTACTTC

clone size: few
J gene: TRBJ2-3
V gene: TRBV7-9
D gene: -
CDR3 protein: CASSWGSSSVLTDTQYF
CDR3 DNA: TGTGCCAGCAGCTGGGGGAGTTCTAGCGTCCTCACAGATACGCAGTATTTT